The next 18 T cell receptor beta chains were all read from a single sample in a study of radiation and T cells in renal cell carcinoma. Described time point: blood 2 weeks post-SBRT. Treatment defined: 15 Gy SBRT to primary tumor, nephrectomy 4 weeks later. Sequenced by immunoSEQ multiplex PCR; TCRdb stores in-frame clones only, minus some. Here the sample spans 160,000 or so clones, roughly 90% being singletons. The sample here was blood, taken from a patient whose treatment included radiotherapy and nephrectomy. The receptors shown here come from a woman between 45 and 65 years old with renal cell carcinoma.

The CDR3 protein is CASSQDNEQFF. As DNA, the CDR3 is TGCGCCAGCAGCCAGGACAATGAGCAGTTCTTC. The gene calls are TRBV5-1 and TRBJ2-1, with no clear D. The germline CDR1 and CDR2 sequences are SGHRS and YFSETQ. The CDR3 has 11 amino acids. Deletions cut 4 bases from V and 5 bases from J, with 4 bases between.

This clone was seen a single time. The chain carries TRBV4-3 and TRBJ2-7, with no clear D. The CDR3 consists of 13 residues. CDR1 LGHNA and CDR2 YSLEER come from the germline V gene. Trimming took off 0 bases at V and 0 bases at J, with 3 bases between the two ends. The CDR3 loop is CASSQDSSYEQYF. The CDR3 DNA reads TGCGCCAGCAGCCAAGACAGCTCCTACGAGCAGTACTTC.

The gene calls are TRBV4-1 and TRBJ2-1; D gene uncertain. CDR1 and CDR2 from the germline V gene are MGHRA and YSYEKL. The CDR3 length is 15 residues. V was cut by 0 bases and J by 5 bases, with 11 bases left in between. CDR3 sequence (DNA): TGCGCCAGCAGCCAAGATGTCCGGTCCAACAATGAGCAGTTCTTC. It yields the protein CASSQDVRSNNEQFF.

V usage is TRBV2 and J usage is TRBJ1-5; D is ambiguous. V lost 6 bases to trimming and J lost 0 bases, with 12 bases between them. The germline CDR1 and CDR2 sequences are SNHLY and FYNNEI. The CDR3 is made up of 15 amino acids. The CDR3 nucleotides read TGTGCCAGCAGACCCGACCCTTATAGCAATCAGCCCCAGCATTTT. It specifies CASRPDPYSNQPQHF.

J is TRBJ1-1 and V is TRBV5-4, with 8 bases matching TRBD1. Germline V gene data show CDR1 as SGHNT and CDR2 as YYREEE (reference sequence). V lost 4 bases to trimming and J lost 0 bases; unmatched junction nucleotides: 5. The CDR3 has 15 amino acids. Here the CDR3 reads CASSLDRGLNTEAFF. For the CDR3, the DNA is TGTGCCAGCAGCCTCGACAGGGGCCTGAACACTGAAGCTTTCTTT.

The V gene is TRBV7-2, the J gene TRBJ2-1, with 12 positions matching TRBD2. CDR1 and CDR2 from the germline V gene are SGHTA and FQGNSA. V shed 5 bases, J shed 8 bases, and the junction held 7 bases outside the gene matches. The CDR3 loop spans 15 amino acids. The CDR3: CASSPTSGGGDEQFF. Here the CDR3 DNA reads TGTGCCAGCAGCCCGACTAGCGGGGGCGGCGATGAGCAGTTCTTC. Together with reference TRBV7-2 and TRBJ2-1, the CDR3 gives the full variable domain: GAGVSQSPSNKVTEKGKDVELRCDPISGHTALYWYRQSLGQGLEFLIYFQGNSAPDKSGLPSDRFSAERTGGSVSTLTIQRTQQEDSAVYLCASSPTSGGGDEQFFGPGTRLTVL.

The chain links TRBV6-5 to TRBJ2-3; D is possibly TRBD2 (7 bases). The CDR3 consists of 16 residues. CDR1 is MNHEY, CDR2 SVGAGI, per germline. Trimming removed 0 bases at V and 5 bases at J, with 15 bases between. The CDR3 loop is CASSYSWGGQQDTQYF. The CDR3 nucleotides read TGTGCCAGCAGTTACTCGTGGGGGGGCCAGCAAGATACGCAGTATTTT.

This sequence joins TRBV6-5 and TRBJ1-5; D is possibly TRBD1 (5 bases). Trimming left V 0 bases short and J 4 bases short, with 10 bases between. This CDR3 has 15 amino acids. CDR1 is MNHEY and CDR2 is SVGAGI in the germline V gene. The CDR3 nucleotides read TGTGCCAGCAGTTACTCTGGGACGGCAAATCAGCCCCAGCATTTT. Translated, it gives CASSYSGTANQPQHF.

For the CDR3, the DNA is TGTGCCAGCAGCCAGGGTTCTTGGCTTAATGAAAAACTGTTTTTT. Residues: CASSQGSWLNEKLFF. V and J are TRBV6-5 and TRBJ1-4, with D perhaps TRBD1 (5 bases). The CDR3 has 15 amino acids. V was shortened by 6 bases and J by 4 bases, with 15 bases between the two germline ends. The V gene's germline CDR1 is MNHEY and CDR2 SVGAGI.

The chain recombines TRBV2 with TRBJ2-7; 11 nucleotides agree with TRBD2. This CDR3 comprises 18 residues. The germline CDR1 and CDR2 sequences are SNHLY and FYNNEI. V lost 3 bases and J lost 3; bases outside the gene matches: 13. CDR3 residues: CASSEFLAGGSQRYEQYF. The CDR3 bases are TGTGCCAGCAGTGAGTTTCTAGCGGGGGGCAGCCAACGCTACGAGCAGTACTTC. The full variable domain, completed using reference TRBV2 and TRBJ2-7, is EPEVTQTPSHQVTQMGQEVILRCVPISNHLYFYWYRQILGQKVEFLVSFYNNEISEKSEIFDDQFSVERPDGSNFTLKIRSTKLEDSAMYFCASSEFLAGGSQRYEQYFGPGTRLTVT.

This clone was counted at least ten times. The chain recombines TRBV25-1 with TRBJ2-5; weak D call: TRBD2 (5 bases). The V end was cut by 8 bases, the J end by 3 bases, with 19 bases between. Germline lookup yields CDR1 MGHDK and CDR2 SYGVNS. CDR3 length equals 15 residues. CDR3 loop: CASPGWVRDEETQYF. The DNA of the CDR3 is TGTGCCAGCCCCGGGTGGGTTCGGGATGAAGAGACCCAGTACTTC.

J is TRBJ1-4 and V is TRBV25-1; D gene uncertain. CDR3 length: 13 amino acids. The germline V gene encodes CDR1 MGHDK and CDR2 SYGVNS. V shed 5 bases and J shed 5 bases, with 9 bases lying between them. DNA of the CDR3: TGTGCCAGCAGTCCTTGGGCCAATGAAAAACTGTTTTTT. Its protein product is CASSPWANEKLFF. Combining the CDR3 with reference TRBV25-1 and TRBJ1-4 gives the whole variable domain EADIYQTPRYLVIGTGKKITLECSQTMGHDKMYWYQQDPGMELHLIHYSYGVNSTEKGDLSSESTVSRIRTEHFPLTLESARPSHTSQYLCASSPWANEKLFFGSGTQLSVL.

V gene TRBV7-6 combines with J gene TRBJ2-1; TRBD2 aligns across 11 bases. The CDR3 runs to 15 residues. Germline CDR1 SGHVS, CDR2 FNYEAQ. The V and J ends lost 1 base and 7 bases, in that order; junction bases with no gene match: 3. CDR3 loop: CASSLGSGGGNEQFF. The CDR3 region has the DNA TGTGCCAGCAGCTTAGGTAGCGGGGGGGGAAATGAGCAGTTCTTC.

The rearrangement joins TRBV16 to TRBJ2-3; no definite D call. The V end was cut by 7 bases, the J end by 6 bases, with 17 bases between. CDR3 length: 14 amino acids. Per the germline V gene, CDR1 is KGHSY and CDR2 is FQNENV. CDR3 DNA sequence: TGTGCCAGCAATCGGCCTCAACTTAGGGATACGCAGTATTTT. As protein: CASNRPQLRDTQYF.

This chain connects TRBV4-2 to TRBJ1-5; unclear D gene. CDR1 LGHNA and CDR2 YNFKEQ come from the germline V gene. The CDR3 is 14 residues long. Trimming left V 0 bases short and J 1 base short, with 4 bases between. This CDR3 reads CASSQEASNQPQHF. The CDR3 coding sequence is TGTGCCAGCAGCCAAGAGGCCAGCAATCAGCCCCAGCATTTT.

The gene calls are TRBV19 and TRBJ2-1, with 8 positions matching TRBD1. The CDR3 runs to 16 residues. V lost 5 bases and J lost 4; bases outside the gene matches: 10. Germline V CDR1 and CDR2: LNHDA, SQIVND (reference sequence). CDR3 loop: CASSSTPGQVYNEQFF. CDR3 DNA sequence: TGTGCCAGTAGTTCTACCCCGGGACAGGTGTACAATGAGCAGTTCTTC.

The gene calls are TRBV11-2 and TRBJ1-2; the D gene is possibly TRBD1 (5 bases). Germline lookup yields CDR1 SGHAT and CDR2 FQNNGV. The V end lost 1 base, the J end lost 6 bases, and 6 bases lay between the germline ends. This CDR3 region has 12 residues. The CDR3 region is CASSLGGDGYTF. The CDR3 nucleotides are TGTGCCAGCAGCTTAGGAGGGGATGGCTACACCTTC.

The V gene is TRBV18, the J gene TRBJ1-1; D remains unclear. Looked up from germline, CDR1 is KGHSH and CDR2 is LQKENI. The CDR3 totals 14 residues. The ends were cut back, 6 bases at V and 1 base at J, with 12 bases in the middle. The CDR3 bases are TGTGCCAGCTCTTCCGCTGCCGGGAACACTGAAGCTTTCTTT. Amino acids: CASSSAAGNTEAFF.